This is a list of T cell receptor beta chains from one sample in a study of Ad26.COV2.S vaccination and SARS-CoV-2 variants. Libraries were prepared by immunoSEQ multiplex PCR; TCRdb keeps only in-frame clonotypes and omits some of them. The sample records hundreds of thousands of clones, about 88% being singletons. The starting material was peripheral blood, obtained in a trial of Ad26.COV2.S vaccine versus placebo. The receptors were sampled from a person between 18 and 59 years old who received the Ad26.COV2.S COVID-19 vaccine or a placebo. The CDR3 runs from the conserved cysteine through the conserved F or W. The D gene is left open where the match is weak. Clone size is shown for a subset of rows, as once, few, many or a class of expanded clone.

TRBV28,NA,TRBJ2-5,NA,TGTGCCAGCACCCGGGGAGACCAAGAGACCCAGTACTTC,CASTRGDQETQYF
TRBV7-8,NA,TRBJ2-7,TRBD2,TGTGCCAGCAGCCGACTAGCGGGCGAGCAGTACTTC,CASSRLAGEQYF
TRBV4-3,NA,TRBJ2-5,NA,TGCGCCAGCAGCCAAGTCGTGGGAGGCGGTAAGACCCAGTACTTC,CASSQVVGGGKTQYF
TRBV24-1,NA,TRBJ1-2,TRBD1,TGTGCCACCAGTGATTCCCACAGGGGAGGCTACACCTTC,CATSDSHRGGYTF
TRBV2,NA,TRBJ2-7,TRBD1,TGTGCCAGCAGTAAATCGCAGGGGGCAACGGCCGAGCAGTACTTC,CASSKSQGATAEQYF
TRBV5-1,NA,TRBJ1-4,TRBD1,TGCGCCAGCAGCGACCAGACAGGGAATGAAAAACTGTTTTTT,CASSDQTGNEKLFF
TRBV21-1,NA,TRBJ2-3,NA,TGTGCCGTCGAGCTGGGGACTACTACTTGCCCAGATACGCAGTATTTT,CAVELGTTTCPDTQYF
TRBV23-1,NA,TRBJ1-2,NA,TGCGCCAGCCCTACTGACGGCAACTATGGCTACACCTTC,CASPTDGNYGYTF
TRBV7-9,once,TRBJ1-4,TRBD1,TGTGCCAGCAGCTTAGGGCAGGGGGCCACTAATGAAAAACTGTTTTTT,CASSLGQGATNEKLFF
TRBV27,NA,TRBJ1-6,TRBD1,TGTGCCAGCAGTACCGACAGGGGGCTGAAATATAATTCACCCCTCCACTTT,CASSTDRGLKYNSPLHF
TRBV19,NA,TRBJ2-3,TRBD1,TGTGCCAGTAGTATAGCCCGACAGGGGCGCGAAGATACGCAGTATTTT,CASSIARQGREDTQYF
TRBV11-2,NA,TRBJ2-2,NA,TGTGCCAGCAGCTTAGTTTCGGGTACCGGGGAGCTGTTTTTT,CASSLVSGTGELFF
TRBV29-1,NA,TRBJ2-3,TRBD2,TGCAGCGTCGATCCCCTAGCGGAAAGCACAGATACGCAGTATTTT,CSVDPLAESTDTQYF
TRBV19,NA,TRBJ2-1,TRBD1,TGTGCCAGTAGTACGTTTGGGACAGGGGGCTATGAGCAGTTCTTC,CASSTFGTGGYEQFF